One sample yielded the 26 T cell receptor beta chains listed below, sequenced in a study of control samples from healthy donors and cancer patients. This table comes from immunoSEQ multiplex PCR, and its TCRdb copy is limited to in-frame clones, with some not included. Of some 140,000 clones in the sample, about nine tenths were seen once. Sequencing was carried out using blood. These receptors all stem from a man younger than 40 in good health.

This chain links TRBV19 with TRBJ1-5, with TRBD1 matching 10 bases. V trimming: 4 bases; J trimming: 6 bases; junction bases outside the gene matches: 6. Germline assignment: CDR1 LNHDA and CDR2 SQIVND (reference sequence). The CDR3 runs to 15 residues. CDR3 bases: TGTGCCAGTAGTAACGGACAGGGGGTTGGTCAGCCCCAGCATTTT. Its protein product is CASSNGQGVGQPQHF.

The chain uses TRBV1 and TRBJ2-7; the table's D call, TRBD2, was not checked against the DNA. TRBV1 is classified as a pseudogene. This CDR3 contains 20 residues. In DNA form, the CDR3 reads TGCACCAGCAGCCAAGATCTTTTAGCGGGAAATTCCTTGTTTGGCTACGAGCAGTACTTC. Its protein product is CTSSQDLLAGNSLFGYEQYF.

J is TRBJ2-1 and V is TRBV5-1; 8 bases match TRBD2. The CDR3 extends over 14 amino acids. The germline V gene encodes CDR1 SGHRS and CDR2 YFSETQ. V lost 2 bases to trimming and J lost 9 bases; unmatched junction nucleotides: 7. CDR3: CASSLIGRAAEQFF. DNA for the CDR3: TGCGCCAGCAGCTTAATCGGGAGGGCCGCTGAGCAGTTCTTC.

CDR3 nucleotides: TGTGCCATCAGTGAAGGGGCGTTGGGTACTGAAGCTTTCTTT. Its protein product is CAISEGALGTEAFF. The chain couples TRBV10-3 to TRBJ1-1, with D possibly being TRBD1 (5 bases). V was clipped by 3 bases and J by 5 bases, with 13 bases between them. The CDR3 sequence is 14 residues long. The germline gives CDR1 ENHRY, CDR2 SYGVKD.

The J gene is TRBJ1-5, the V gene TRBV28, with D perhaps TRBD1 (5 bases). The germline CDR1 and CDR2 sequences are MDHEN and SYDVKM. Trimming cost V 10 bases and J 6 bases, with 16 bases left between them. CDR3 length: 13 amino acids. CDR3 sequence reads: CATTPGRGQPQHF. The CDR3 nucleotides are TGTGCCACCACCCCTGGTAGGGGTCAGCCCCAGCATTTT.

The rearrangement links TRBV29-1 to TRBJ2-7, with D unclear. Germline V gene sequence: CDR1 SQVTM, CDR2 ANQGSEA. This CDR3 has 12 residues. The V gene lost 4 bases and the J gene lost 2 bases, with 9 bases spanning the gap. CDR3 bases: TGCAGCGTTGGGGCTGGAGCCTACGAGCAGTACTTC. This encodes CSVGAGAYEQYF.

The J gene is TRBJ1-1, the V gene TRBV28, with 9 bases identical to TRBD1. The V and J ends lost 8 bases and 2 bases, in that order; junction bases with no gene match: 12. This CDR3 spans 16 amino acids. The germline V gene encodes CDR1 MDHEN and CDR2 SYDVKM. The CDR3: CASRTPTGGGNTEAFF. CDR3 sequence (DNA): TGTGCCAGCCGTACGCCAACAGGGGGCGGAAACACTGAAGCTTTCTTT.

The V gene is TRBV10-3, the J gene TRBJ1-2, with a weak D call TRBD1 (5 bases). This CDR3 has 15 amino acids. Germline CDR1 reads ENHRY; CDR2 reads SYGVKD. V was shortened by 6 bases and J by 3 bases, with 17 bases between the two germline ends. The CDR3 region has the DNA TGTGCCATCAGCAGCGGGACCCTGGAGGACTATGGCTACACCTTC. Translated, it gives CAISSGTLEDYGYTF.

V gene TRBV7-6 combines with J gene TRBJ1-2; D is uncertain. V was pared by 1 base and J by 0 bases, with 12 bases between. Germline V gives CDR1 SGHVS, CDR2 FNYEAQ. This CDR3 comprises 16 residues. This chain's CDR3 is CASSLGSSSSNYGYTF. For the CDR3, the DNA is TGTGCCAGCAGCTTAGGTTCCTCAAGTTCTAACTATGGCTACACCTTC.

The gene calls are TRBV5-4 and TRBJ1-1, with D perhaps TRBD1 (5 bases). The CDR3 is 17 amino acids. Germline CDR1 is SGHNT and CDR2 is YYREEE (reference sequence). The V end lost 2 bases, the J end lost 5 bases, and 22 bases lay between the germline ends. This chain's CDR3 is CASSLEAGRVIGTEAFF. The CDR3 region has the DNA TGTGCCAGCAGCTTAGAGGCAGGGCGCGTGATAGGGACTGAAGCTTTCTTT.

J is TRBJ2-3 and V is TRBV5-4, with D maybe TRBD2 (5 bases). This CDR3 contains 14 residues. Per germline, CDR1 SGHNT and CDR2 YYREEE (reference sequence). V lost 3 bases, J lost 3 bases, and 11 bases lay in between. This chain's CDR3 is CASSYSRRTDTQYF. The CDR3 coding sequence is TGTGCCAGCAGCTATTCGAGGAGGACAGATACGCAGTATTTT.

This chain joins TRBV20-1 and TRBJ2-7; possibly TRBD1 for D (5 bases). The germline V gene encodes CDR1 DFQATT and CDR2 SNEGSKA (reference sequence). The CDR3 has 11 amino acids. The V gene lost 0 bases and the J gene lost 6 bases, with 6 bases spanning the gap. The CDR3 nucleotides read TGCAGTGCTAGAGATAGGGGCGAGCAGTACTTC. The encoded protein is CSARDRGEQYF.

This clone showed up just once. This sequence joins TRBV4-1 and TRBJ2-3, with D possibly TRBD1 on 6 matching bases. The CDR3 totals 14 residues. The V gene lost 2 bases and the J gene lost 3 bases, with 9 bases spanning the gap. Germline CDR1 is MGHRA and CDR2 is YSYEKL. The CDR3 reads CASSQITGTDTQYF. The CDR3 DNA is TGCGCCAGCAGCCAAATTACAGGGACAGATACGCAGTATTTT.

V usage is TRBV19 and J usage is TRBJ2-1; the D call may be TRBD1 or TRBD2 (5 bases each). The germline V gene encodes CDR1 LNHDA and CDR2 SQIVND (reference sequence). Trimming took off 5 bases at V and 3 bases at J, with 11 bases between the two ends. The CDR3 is made up of 14 amino acids. CDR3 in DNA: TGTGCCAGTAGTTTCCCTGGGGGCTACAATGAGCAGTTCTTC. Its protein product is CASSFPGGYNEQFF.

V is TRBV28 and J is TRBJ2-5; the match to TRBD2 covers 14 bases. The V and J ends lost 5 bases and 4 bases, in that order; junction bases with no gene match: 15. Germline loops: CDR1 MDHEN, CDR2 SYDVKM. CDR3 length equals 19 residues. The CDR3 sequence is CASSPSATTSGRVRETQYF. The CDR3 region has the DNA TGTGCCAGCAGTCCGAGCGCAACGACTAGCGGGAGGGTTAGAGAGACCCAGTACTTC. Combining the CDR3 with reference TRBV28 and TRBJ2-5 gives the whole variable domain DVKVTQSSRYLVKRTGEKVFLECVQDMDHENMFWYRQDPGLGLRLIYFSYDVKMKEKGDIPEGYSVSREKKERFSLILESASTNQTSMYLCASSPSATTSGRVRETQYFGPGTRLLVL.

This clone came up once. This chain connects TRBV7-2 to TRBJ2-7, with 7 bases lining up with TRBD2. The V and J ends lost 1 base and 4 bases, in that order; junction bases with no gene match: 13. The CDR3 consists of 17 residues. Germline CDR1 and CDR2: SGHTA and FQGNSA. CDR3 bases: TGTGCCAGCAGCTTAGAAACTTCTAGCGGAAGCTGGTACGAGCAGTACTTC. This encodes CASSLETSSGSWYEQYF.

This rearrangement joins TRBV28 to TRBJ1-2; unclear D gene. V was shortened by 5 bases and J by 5 bases, with 18 bases between the two germline ends. Germline lookup yields CDR1 MDHEN and CDR2 SYDVKM. The CDR3 consists of 15 residues. The CDR3 DNA follows: TGTGCCAGCAGTCCCCCCGGCAGCACAGCTTATGGCTACACCTTC. Its translation: CASSPPGSTAYGYTF.

The chain employs TRBV7-9 and TRBJ1-1; tentatively, D is TRBD1 (5 bases). CDR1 and CDR2 (germline): SEHNR, FQNEAQ (reference sequence). CDR3 length equals 13 residues. Trimming stripped 5 bases from V and 10 bases from J, with 17 bases between. The CDR3 nucleotides read TGTGCCAGCAGCCCAGGTTCCTCGAGGGGAGCTTTCTTT. Protein product: CASSPGSSRGAFF.

The genes are TRBV4-3 and TRBJ2-5; 13 bases are shared with TRBD2. Germline loops: CDR1 LGHNA, CDR2 YSLEER. The CDR3 spans 17 residues. V dropped 4 bases and J dropped 4; count of bases not matched to a gene: 9. CDR3 amino acids: CASSRTTSGRASETQYF. The CDR3 DNA reads as TGCGCCAGCAGCCGGACTACTAGCGGGAGGGCCTCAGAGACCCAGTACTTC.

The count of this clone is one. The V call is TRBV19, the J call TRBJ1-1; TRBD1 matches at 8 bases. The V gene's germline CDR1 is LNHDA and CDR2 SQIVND (reference sequence). The CDR3 covers 15 residues. With V trimmed by 5 bases and J by 1 base, 6 bases remained unmatched. The chain's CDR3 is CASSWGQETNTEAFF. The CDR3 bases are TGTGCCAGTAGTTGGGGACAGGAGACGAACACTGAAGCTTTCTTT.

This clone was counted between two and nine times. J is TRBJ1-1 and V is TRBV29-1; the D gene is possibly TRBD1 (5 bases). Per germline, CDR1 SQVTM and CDR2 ANQGSEA. The V end lost 5 bases, the J end lost 1 base, and 11 bases lay between the germline ends. This CDR3 has 13 amino acids. CDR3 region: CSVSQGSNTEAFF. Here the CDR3 DNA reads TGCAGCGTTTCCCAGGGTTCGAACACTGAAGCTTTCTTT.

The chain uses TRBV5-4 and TRBJ2-4; D not certain. The length of the CDR3 is 15 residues. V was shortened by 0 bases and J by 4 bases, with 11 bases between the two germline ends. CDR1 SGHNT and CDR2 YYREEE come from the germline V gene (reference sequence). This CDR3 reads CASSLEASDKNIQYF. The CDR3 bases are TGTGCCAGCAGCTTGGAGGCTTCAGATAAAAACATTCAGTACTTC. Full variable domain (rest looked up from reference TRBV5-4 and TRBJ2-4): ETGVTQSPTHLIKTRGQQVTLRCSSQSGHNTVSWYQQALGQGPQFIFQYYREEENGRGNFPPRFSGLQFPNYSSELNVNALELDDSALYLCASSLEASDKNIQYFGAGTRLSVL.

V and J are TRBV5-6 and TRBJ1-1; D gene ambiguous. Germline V gives CDR1 SGHDT, CDR2 YYEEEE. This CDR3 has 14 residues. The V and J ends lost 3 bases and 5 bases respectively, with 14 bases between them. This CDR3 reads CASSSKRLLTEAFF. The CDR3 DNA reads as TGTGCCAGCAGCTCAAAAAGGTTGCTAACTGAAGCTTTCTTT.

The chain uses TRBV30 and TRBJ2-3, with a tentative D call TRBD1 (6 bases). The CDR3 has 14 residues. The germline V gene encodes CDR1 GTSNPN and CDR2 SVGIG (reference sequence). The ends were cut back, 2 bases at V and 4 bases at J, with 13 bases in the middle. The CDR3 bases are TGTGCCTGGAGTTCGGGGACATTATCAGATACGCAGTATTTT. It yields the protein CAWSSGTLSDTQYF.

The rearrangement uses TRBV3-1 (or the pseudogene TRBV3-2) and TRBJ2-5; either TRBD1 or TRBD2 may supply D (5 bases each). With 1 base removed from V and 7 bases from J, the gap between germline ends came to 13 bases. Germline V gives CDR1 LGHDT, CDR2 YNNKEL (reference sequence). CDR3 length: 14 residues. In DNA, the CDR3 is TGTGCCAGCAGCCAAGGAGGGCAGGGTGGGACCCAGTACTTC. As protein: CASSQGGQGGTQYF.

This chain joins TRBV30 and TRBJ1-3; tentative D call: TRBD1 (5 bases). CDR3 length equals 13 residues. Trimming cost V 2 bases and J 4 bases, with 9 bases left between them. Germline values: CDR1 GTSNPN, CDR2 SVGIG (reference sequence). CDR3 DNA sequence: TGTGCCTGGAGTCAGGGTTTCGGAAACACCATATATTTT. Encoded protein: CAWSQGFGNTIYF. The full variable domain, with the rest looked up from reference TRBV30 and TRBJ1-3, is SQTIHQWPATLVQPVGSPLSLECTVEGTSNPNLYWYRQAAGRGLQLLFYSVGIGQISSEVPQNLSASRPQDRQFILSSKKLLLSDSGFYLCAWSQGFGNTIYFGEGSWLTVV.